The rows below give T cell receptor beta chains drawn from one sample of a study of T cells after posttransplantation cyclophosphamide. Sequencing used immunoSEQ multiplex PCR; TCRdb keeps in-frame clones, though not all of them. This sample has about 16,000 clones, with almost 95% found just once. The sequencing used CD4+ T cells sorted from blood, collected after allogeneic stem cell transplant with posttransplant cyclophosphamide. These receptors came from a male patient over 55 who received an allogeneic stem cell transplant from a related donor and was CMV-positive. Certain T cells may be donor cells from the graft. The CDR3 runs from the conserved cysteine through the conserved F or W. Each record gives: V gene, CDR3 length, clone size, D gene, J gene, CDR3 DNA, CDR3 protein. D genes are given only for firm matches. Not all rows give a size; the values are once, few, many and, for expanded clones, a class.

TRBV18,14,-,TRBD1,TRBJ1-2,TGTGCCAGCTCACCTACTCCGGGACAGGGTTCTATTACCTTC,CASSPTPGQGSITF
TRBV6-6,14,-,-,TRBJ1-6,TGTGCCAGCAGCAACAGACAGAGTGATTCACCCCTCCACTTT,CASSNRQSDSPLHF
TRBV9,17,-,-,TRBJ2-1,TGTGCCAGCAGCGTAACAGTAGGGGGGGGCGTTCGCAATGAGCAGTTCTTC,CASSVTVGGGVRNEQFF
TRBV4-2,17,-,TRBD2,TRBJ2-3,TGTGCCAGCAGCCAAGATAAGAGCGGGGGTTACACAGATACGCAGTATTTT,CASSQDKSGGYTDTQYF
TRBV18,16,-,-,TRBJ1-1,TGTGCCAGCTCACCTCCAGGGGCCACTTTGAACACTGAAGCTTTCTTT,CASSPPGATLNTEAFF
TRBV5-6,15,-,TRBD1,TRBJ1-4,TGTGCCAGCAGCCCAATGGACAGGGGGCGGGAAAAACTGTTTTTT,CASSPMDRGREKLFF
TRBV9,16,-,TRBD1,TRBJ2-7,TGTGCCAGCAGCGTAGGGGACAGGGGAGGCGTCTACGAGCAGTACTTC,CASSVGDRGGVYEQYF
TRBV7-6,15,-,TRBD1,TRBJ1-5,TGTGCCAGCAGCTTAGGACAGGGTATGGATCAGCCCCAGCATTTT,CASSLGQGMDQPQHF
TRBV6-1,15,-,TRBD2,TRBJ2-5,TGTGCCAGCAGTGCGGGACTAGCGGGGGGCGAGACCCAGTACTTC,CASSAGLAGGETQYF
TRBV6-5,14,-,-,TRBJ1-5,TGTGCCAGCAGTTTTACAGCAAACTATCAGCCCCAGCATTTT,CASSFTANYQPQHF
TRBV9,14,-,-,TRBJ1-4,TGTGCCAGCAGCGTGACTGAAGCTAATGAAAAACTGTTTTTT,CASSVTEANEKLFF
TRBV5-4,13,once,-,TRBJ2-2,TGTGCCAGCAGCCCAGGGTGGTGCGGGGAGCTGTTTTTT,CASSPGWCGELFF
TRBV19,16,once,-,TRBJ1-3,TGTGCCAGTAGCGAGAGGAGGGGAATCGCCGGAAACACCATATATTTT,CASSERRGIAGNTIYF
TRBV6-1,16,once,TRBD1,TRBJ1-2,TGTGCCAGCAGTGGAACAGGACAGGGGGGCCTCTATGGCTACACCTTC,CASSGTGQGGLYGYTF
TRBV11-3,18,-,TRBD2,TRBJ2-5,TGTGCCAGCAGCTCTTCCGGGACTAGCGGGGGGGCCAAAGAGACCCAGTACTTC,CASSSSGTSGGAKETQYF
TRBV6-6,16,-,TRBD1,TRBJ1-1,TGTGCCAGCAAAGACAGGGTGTCCCTCATGAACACTGAAGCTTTCTTT,CASKDRVSLMNTEAFF
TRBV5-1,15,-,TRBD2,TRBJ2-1,TGCGCCAGCAGCTTGAGCGGGGGGGCCGTTAATGAGCAGTTCTTC,CASSLSGGAVNEQFF
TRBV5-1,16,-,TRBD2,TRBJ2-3,TGCGCCAGCAGCCGAGGCGGGGGGGCGGTTACAGATACGCAGTATTTT,CASSRGGGAVTDTQYF
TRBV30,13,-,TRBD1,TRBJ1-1,TGTGCCAGGTCCAATTCAGGGGGGACTGAAGCTTTCTTT,CARSNSGGTEAFF
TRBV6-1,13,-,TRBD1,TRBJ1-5,TGTGCCAGCGGACAGGTTTTCAATCAGCCCCAGCATTTT,CASGQVFNQPQHF
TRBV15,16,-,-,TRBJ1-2,TGTGCCACCAGCAGAGCATTTGGGGCAGGGGCTTATGGCTACACCTTC,CATSRAFGAGAYGYTF
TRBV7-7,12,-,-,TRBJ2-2,TGTGCCAGCAGCCCCGGGATCGGGGAGCTGTTTTTT,CASSPGIGELFF
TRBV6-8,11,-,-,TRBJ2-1,TGTGCCAGCATATGGGGGGATTTCCAGTTCTTC,CASIWGDFQFF
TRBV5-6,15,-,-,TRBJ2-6,TGTGCCAGCAGCCCTACTAGCTCTGGGGCCAACGTCCTGACTTTC,CASSPTSSGANVLTF
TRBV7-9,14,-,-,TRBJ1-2,TGTGCCAGCAGCCCCAGGGTGGGTCACTATGGCTACACCTTC,CASSPRVGHYGYTF
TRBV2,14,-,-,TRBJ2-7,TGTGCCAGCAGTGGCGACAGGACAAGCTACGAGCAGTACTTC,CASSGDRTSYEQYF
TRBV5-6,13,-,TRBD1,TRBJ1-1,TGTGCCAGCAGCGATTACCAGGGGGTTGAAGCTTTCTTT,CASSDYQGVEAFF
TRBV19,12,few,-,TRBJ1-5,TGTGCCAGTCGGAGGGGCAATCAGCCCCAGCATTTT,CASRRGNQPQHF
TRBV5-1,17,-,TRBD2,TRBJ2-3,TGCGCCAGCAGCCTACTAGCGGGGGGGCTCGGCACAGATACGCAGTATTTT,CASSLLAGGLGTDTQYF
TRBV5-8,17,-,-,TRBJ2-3,TGTGCCAGCAGCTTGGAGGGGGGCGGGGGAACCACAGATACGCAGTATTTT,CASSLEGGGGTTDTQYF
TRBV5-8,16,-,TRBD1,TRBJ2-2,TGTGCCAGCAGCAAGGACAGGGTATCTAGCACCGGGGAGCTGTTTTTT,CASSKDRVSSTGELFF
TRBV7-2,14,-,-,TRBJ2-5,TGTGCCAGCAGCTTAGAGGACAGGGCGGGGGACCAGTACTTC,CASSLEDRAGDQYF
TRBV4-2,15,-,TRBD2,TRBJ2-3,TGTGCCAGCAGCCAAGCGGGGGGGCACCCAGATACGCAGTATTTT,CASSQAGGHPDTQYF
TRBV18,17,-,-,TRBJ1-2,TGTGCCAGCTCACCACCATCTCTGCGTGCAGGCAGCTATGGCTACACCTTC,CASSPPSLRAGSYGYTF
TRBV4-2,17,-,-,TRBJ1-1,TGTGCCAGCAGCCAAGATTCCCGTCGGGTGACAGGCAGTGAAGCTTTCTTT,CASSQDSRRVTGSEAFF
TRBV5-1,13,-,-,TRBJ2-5,TGCGCCAGCAGCTTCACAGGTCGAGAGACCCAGTACTTC,CASSFTGRETQYF
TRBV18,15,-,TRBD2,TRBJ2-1,TGTGCCAGCTCCGGACTAGTGGGATCCTACAATGAGCAGTTCTTC,CASSGLVGSYNEQFF
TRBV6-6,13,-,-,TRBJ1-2,TGTGCCAGCAGTTACTCCAGGGGAGATGGCTACACCTTC,CASSYSRGDGYTF
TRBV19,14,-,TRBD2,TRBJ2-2,TGTGCCAGTAAGCGGGGGGGTACTGCCGGGGAGCTGTTTTTT,CASKRGGTAGELFF
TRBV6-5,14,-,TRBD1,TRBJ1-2,TGTGCCAGCAGTTACTCGACAGGGGAAGAAGGCTACACCTTC,CASSYSTGEEGYTF
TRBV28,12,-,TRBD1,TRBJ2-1,TGTGCCAGCAGCCCACAGGACAGGGGGCCGTTCTTC,CASSPQDRGPFF
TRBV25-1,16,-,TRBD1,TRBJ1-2,TGTGCCAGCAGTGATCCAGGGGTGGGGACAGGGCTTGGCTACACCTTC,CASSDPGVGTGLGYTF
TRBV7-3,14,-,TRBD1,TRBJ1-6,TGTGCCAGCAGCCGGGACAGTGCTAATTCACCCCTCCACTTT,CASSRDSANSPLHF
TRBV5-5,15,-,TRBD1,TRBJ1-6,TGTGCCAGCAGCTCCTGGGACAGGTCTAATTCACCCCTCCACTTT,CASSSWDRSNSPLHF
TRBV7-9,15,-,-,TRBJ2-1,TGTGCCAGCAGCCCGGGACACCTATACGTCGATGAGCAGTTCTTC,CASSPGHLYVDEQFF
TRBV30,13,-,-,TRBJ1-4,TGTGCCTGGAGTGTACTGGGGGGGGGCAAACTGTTTTTT,CAWSVLGGGKLFF
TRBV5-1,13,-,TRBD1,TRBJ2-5,TGCGCCAGCAGCCCTGGACAGGGGAAGACCCAGTACTTC,CASSPGQGKTQYF
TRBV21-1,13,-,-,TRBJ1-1,TGTGCCAGCCCCGGGATAGGGAACACTGAAGCTTTCTTT,CASPGIGNTEAFF
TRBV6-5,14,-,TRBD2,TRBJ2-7,TGTGCCAGCAGTCCCTCGGGAGGAACGTACGAGCAGTACTTC,CASSPSGGTYEQYF
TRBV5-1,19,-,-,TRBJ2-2,TGCGCCAGCAGCTTGGTACCCCCTCTACAGGGTTCGAACACCGGGGAGCTGTTTTTT,CASSLVPPLQGSNTGELFF
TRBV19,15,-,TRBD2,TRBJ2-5,TGTGCCAGTAGTTTGAAGCGGGGGGGCGGAGAGACCCAGTACTTC,CASSLKRGGGETQYF
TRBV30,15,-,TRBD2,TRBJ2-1,TGTGCCTGGAGCGGACTAGCGGGGGGGGTCACCGAGCAGTTCTTC,CAWSGLAGGVTEQFF
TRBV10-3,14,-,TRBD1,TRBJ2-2,TGTGCCATCAGTCCCGGGACAGACACCGGGGAGCTGTTTTTT,CAISPGTDTGELFF
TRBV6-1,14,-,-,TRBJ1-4,TGTGCCAGCAGTAGACAGACAACTAATGAAAAACTGTTTTTT,CASSRQTTNEKLFF
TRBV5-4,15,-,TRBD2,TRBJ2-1,TGTGCCAGCAGCTTGGGGGCGGGGGGGTACAATGAGCAGTTCTTC,CASSLGAGGYNEQFF